These 10 T cell receptor beta chains were all obtained from the same sample, sequenced in a study of shared clonotypes between healthy human individuals. Sequencing used immunoSEQ multiplex PCR; TCRdb keeps in-frame clones, though not all of them. The sample shows more than 1 million clones, approximately 78% of them seen only once. Sequenced input: memory CD4+ T cells from PBMCs. Subset defined: CD45RA-negative fraction. The origin of the receptors is a man aged 18 to 35 in good health. Some clones in this sample may be carry-over from other donors' samples.

The chain is built from TRBV30 and TRBJ1-1; 7 nucleotides agree with TRBD1. This CDR3 is built from 15 residues. Germline CDR1 and CDR2: GTSNPN and SVGIG (reference sequence). Trimming at V came to 3 bases and at J to 0 bases, leaving 7 bases not matched to a gene. In DNA form, the CDR3 reads TGTGCCTGGAGGGTTCCCGACAGGGTGAACACTGAAGCTTTCTTT. Translated, it gives CAWRVPDRVNTEAFF.

The gene calls are TRBV4-1 and TRBJ2-6, with TRBD2 matching over 12 bases. V was clipped by 4 bases and J by 4 bases; unmatched bases: 5. The CDR3 runs 17 residues. Germline values: CDR1 MGHRA, CDR2 YSYEKL. CDR3 DNA: TGCGCCAGCAGCCGGACTAGCGGGATTACCGGGGCCAACGTCCTGACTTTC. Translating it yields CASSRTSGITGANVLTF.

The chain recombines TRBV29-1 with TRBJ1-1, with a weak D call TRBD1 (6 bases). The V and J ends lost 5 bases and 1 base respectively, with 11 bases between them. The germline CDR1 and CDR2 sequences are SQVTM and ANQGSEA. The CDR3 covers 13 residues. The DNA of the CDR3 is TGCAGCGTTCCGGACAGTCCGAACACTGAAGCTTTCTTT. Translation gives CSVPDSPNTEAFF.

CDR3 residues: CASSLSPRGETQYF. CDR3 coding DNA: TGTGCCAGCAGCTTAAGTCCCAGGGGAGAGACCCAGTACTTC. The J gene is TRBJ2-5, the V gene TRBV7-3; tentative D call: TRBD1 (6 bases). The CDR3 has 14 amino acids. Per the germline V gene, CDR1 is SGHTA and CDR2 is FQGTGA. Trimming cost V 1 base and J 4 bases, with 10 bases left between them.

The chain joins TRBV19 to TRBJ2-6; D is undetermined. Trimming took off 2 bases at V and 4 bases at J, with 15 bases between the two ends. CDR3 length: 17 residues. Germline V lookup: CDR1 LNHDA, CDR2 SQIVND (reference sequence). CDR3 nucleotide sequence: TGTGCCAGTAGTATATTACGGACGGGCGGCGGGGCCAACGTCCTGACTTTC. Amino acids: CASSILRTGGGANVLTF.

This clone has at least ten counts. The chain links TRBV19 to TRBJ2-1, with TRBD2 identical over 9 bases. The CDR3 has 11 residues. Germline CDR1 and CDR2: LNHDA and SQIVND (reference sequence). The CDR3 protein is CSTSGYNEQFF. CDR3 bases: TGTAGTACTAGCGGGTACAATGAGCAGTTCTTC.

The chain is built from TRBV20-1 and TRBJ2-1; D not certain. The V end lost 1 base, the J end lost 10 bases, and 8 bases lay between the germline ends. Germline CDR1 reads DFQATT; CDR2 reads SNEGSKA (reference sequence). The CDR3 spans 11 residues. The CDR3 region has the DNA TGCAGTGCTAGAGGCCGACAAGAGCAGTTCTTC. The encoded protein is CSARGRQEQFF.

As to this clone: Other DNA sequences in this sample translate to the same CDR3. The chain carries TRBV2 and TRBJ1-5, with 11 bases matching TRBD1. CDR1 SNHLY and CDR2 FYNNEI come from the germline V gene. With V trimmed by 4 bases and J by 7 bases, 3 bases remained unmatched. The CDR3 sequence is 14 residues long. The CDR3 reads CASSGTGGGQPQHF. CDR3 nucleotides: TGTGCCAGCAGTGGGACAGGGGGCGGCCAGCCCCAGCATTTT.

The chain uses TRBV6-5 and TRBJ2-1; TRBD2 is a possible D gene (5 bases). The V gene's germline CDR1 is MNHEY and CDR2 SVGAGI. Trimming removed 6 bases at V and 0 bases at J, with 9 bases between. The CDR3 sequence is 14 residues long. The CDR3 protein is CASRSGYSYNEQFF. CDR3 nucleotide sequence: TGTGCCAGCAGGTCGGGGTACTCCTACAATGAGCAGTTCTTC.

This chain links TRBV5-1 with TRBJ2-7; unclear D gene. Trimming cost V 0 bases and J 5 bases, with 9 bases left between them. From germline, CDR1 is SGHRS and CDR2 YFSETQ. This CDR3 region has 13 residues. CDR3 in amino acids: CASSLGQNNEQYF. The CDR3 DNA follows: TGCGCCAGCAGCTTGGGGCAGAACAACGAGCAGTACTTC.